This TCR beta chain was obtained from a study of cytomegalovirus exposure and HLA in healthy donors. General observations from the study: In a later analysis, several top co-occurrence clusters appeared linked to parvovirus B19, influenza, CMV and Epstein-Barr virus. A prior analysis recorded that most TCR beta V segments were productive about 87% or about 30% of the time.

On this clone itself: Its antigen remains unknown.

PCR involved 60 Vbeta and 13 Jbeta primers. TCRdb's table, derived via immunoSEQ multiplex PCR, lists solely in-frame clones and lacks some. The sample includes approximately 150,000 clones, roughly 80% of them seen just once. Germline V gene sequence: CDR1 SGHNT, CDR2 YYREEE (reference sequence). This CDR3 region has 15 residues. Healthy bone marrow donors made up the donors. The specimen sequenced was PBMCs. This TCR was recovered from a middle-aged man in good health and CMV-seropositive. The chain joins TRBV5-4 to TRBJ2-5, with TRBD1 matching 10 bases. The DNA end is a closer match to TRBJ2-7, so the J assignment may be wrong. CDR3 nucleotides: TGTGCCAGCAGACTAGGACAGGGGGGCTTCTACGAGCAGTACTTC. Translation: CASRLGQGGFYEQYF.